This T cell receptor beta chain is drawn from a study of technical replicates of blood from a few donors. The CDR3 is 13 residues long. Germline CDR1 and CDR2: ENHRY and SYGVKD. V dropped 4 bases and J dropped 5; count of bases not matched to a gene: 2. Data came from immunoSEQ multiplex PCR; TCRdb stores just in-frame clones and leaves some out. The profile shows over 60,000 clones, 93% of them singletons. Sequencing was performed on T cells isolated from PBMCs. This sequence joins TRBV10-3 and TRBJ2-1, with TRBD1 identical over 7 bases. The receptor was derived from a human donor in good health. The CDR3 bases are TGTGCCATCAGTGTCACAGGGGACAATGAGCAGTTCTTC. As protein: CAISVTGDNEQFF.